This record looks at one TCR beta chain sequence and its context. These data come from a study of patients and donors after allogeneic stem cell transplantation. In germline, CDR1 is LNHDA, CDR2 SQIVND (reference sequence). The V gene lost 7 bases and the J gene lost 1 base, with 14 bases spanning the gap. This CDR3 region has 15 residues. TCRdb passed the RT-PCR reads through MiXCR, listing each CDR3 protein once. The sample lists about 200,000 distinct CDR3 sequences, around 41% seen once, with under 14% in the top ten. V usage is TRBV19 and J usage is TRBJ2-1; D is possibly TRBD2 (5 bases). This clonotype was sampled from a human donor who was either an allogeneic HSCT recipient or a stem cell or donor lymphocyte infusion donor (not recorded which). It is not recorded whose cells these are; they may come from a transplant donor. Sequences were obtained from blood, either unsorted or a sorted T cell fraction (not recorded which). CDR3 nucleotides: TGTGCCAGTACCGACGGGATAAAGTCCTACAATGAGCAGTTCTTC. Its translation is CASTDGIKSYNEQFF.